This is a list of T cell receptor beta chains from one sample in a study of regulatory T cells in long-lasting Graves disease. Via MiXCR, TCRdb re-called the multiplex PCR reads, giving one row per CDR3 protein. Altogether around 360,000 distinct CDR3 sequences are present, roughly 15% being singletons, with the ten largest covering around 20%. These data were also filed under a second study, of T cells in Graves' hyperthyroidism and ophthalmopathy.

The sample consisted of peripheral blood mononuclear cells (PBMCs), taken at new diagnosis, from a patient treated with antithyroid drugs. The source is a woman aged 18-29 years with Graves disease. Both conserved end residues are part of each CDR3.

V	J	CDR3
TRBV13	TRBJ2-7	CASSLGDEHEQYF
TRBV6-1	TRBJ1-2	CASSEKDRGHYGYTF
TRBV28	TRBJ2-6	CASSFKGASGANVLTF
TRBV20-1	TRBJ2-1	CSARPGSTSYNEQFF
TRBV6-1	TRBJ2-7	CASSAGGSYEQYF
TRBV29-1	TRBJ2-3	CSAETGAHTDTQYF
TRBV12-3/TRBV12-4	TRBJ1-1	CATSLTGGRATEAFF
TRBV10-3	TRBJ2-1	CAISAPDSHEQFF
TRBV7-9	TRBJ2-1	CASSLQGRDSYNEQFF
TRBV12-3/TRBV12-4	TRBJ1-1	CASSLGTGTGFTEAFF
TRBV7-8	TRBJ2-2	CASRYGTSNTGELFF
TRBV3-1	TRBJ1-6	CASSRAQGIDNSPLHF
TRBV12-3/TRBV12-4	TRBJ2-5	CASSLGLPGYQETQYF
TRBV28	TRBJ1-1	CASLGTTNTEAFF
TRBV20-1	TRBJ2-1	CSARGTSGGGRYNEQFF
TRBV6-8	TRBJ1-1	CACGRRGNTEAFF
TRBV6-1	TRBJ1-6	CASRAENRGLNSPLHF
TRBV6-1	TRBJ2-7	CATHVTSGVDYEQYF
TRBV30	TRBJ1-2	CAWSLLNYGYTF
TRBV18	TRBJ2-1	CASSPQGTSGSNEQFF
TRBV10-3	TRBJ2-6	CAISESGAGANVLTF
TRBV5-1	TRBJ2-3	CASSYEAPGLAGDTQYF
TRBV4-1	TRBJ1-5	CASSQVSRGGQPQHF
TRBV11-2	TRBJ2-7	CASSSEATQGTYEQYF
TRBV3-1	TRBJ2-1	CASSQDPGTREQSF